This is a list of T cell receptor beta chains from one sample in a study of cytotoxic CD8 clonotypes in ibrutinib-treated CLL. Libraries were prepared by immunoSEQ multiplex PCR; TCRdb keeps only in-frame clonotypes and omits some of them. This sample has 150,000 to 200,000 clones; 81% occur once, and the top ten carry roughly 2%. The source material was PBMCs, sampled after 12 months of ibrutinib treatment. These receptors all stem from a human donor with chronic lymphocytic leukemia. Each CDR3 is given with its conserved first and last residue. D genes are given only for firm matches. The size field is filled for only some rows; it gives once, few, many or a size class.

D gene	clone size	V gene	J gene	CDR3 protein	CDR3 DNA
-	-	TRBV11-1	TRBJ1-1	CASSLEGIGAEAFF	TGTGCCAGCAGCTTAGAGGGAATTGGGGCTGAAGCTTTCTTT
-	few	TRBV2	TRBJ2-7	CASRAYEQYF	TGTGCCAGCAGGGCCTACGAGCAGTACTTC
-	-	TRBV28	TRBJ1-1	CASLSISDTTNTEAFF	TGTGCCAGCCTAAGTATTTCGGACACGACGAACACTGAAGCTTTCTTT
-	-	TRBV19	TRBJ2-5	CASIGREQETQYF	TGTGCCAGTATAGGGCGGGAACAGGAGACCCAGTACTTC
-	-	TRBV28	TRBJ1-2	CASSSNYGYTF	TGTGCCAGCAGCAGTAACTATGGCTACACCTTC
TRBD2	-	TRBV15	TRBJ2-7	CATSRASGGRGSYEQYF	TGTGCCACCAGCAGGGCTTCGGGAGGTCGGGGCTCCTACGAGCAGTACTTC
-	-	TRBV7-2	TRBJ2-7	CASSLGGPREQYF	TGTGCCAGCAGCTTGGGGGGGCCGCGCGAGCAGTACTTC
TRBD2	once	TRBV6-1	TRBJ2-6	CASSEVLIGTISGANVLTF	TGTGCCAGCAGTGAAGTCCTAATTGGGACTATCTCTGGGGCCAACGTCCTGACTTTC
-	few	TRBV6-1	TRBJ1-5	CASSVGLSNQPQHF	TGTGCCAGCAGTGTGGGACTTAGCAATCAGCCCCAGCATTTT
TRBD1	-	TRBV5-6	TRBJ1-5	CASSHRTGANQPQHF	TGTGCCAGCAGCCACAGGACAGGGGCAAATCAGCCCCAGCATTTT
-	-	TRBV6-6	TRBJ1-5	CASSYTGNSNQPQHF	TGTGCCAGCAGTTACACAGGGAATAGCAATCAGCCCCAGCATTTT
-	-	TRBV11-2	TRBJ2-5	CASSTTGGEETQYF	TGTGCCAGCAGCACCACAGGGGGGGAGGAGACCCAGTACTTC
-	-	TRBV5-8	TRBJ2-1	CASSLYGLVLF	TGTGCCAGCAGCTTGTATGGGCTAGTGCTCTTC
TRBD2	once	TRBV5-4	TRBJ2-1	CASSLSAGANEQFF	TGTGCCAGCAGCTTGTCAGCGGGAGCTAATGAGCAGTTCTTC
-	-	TRBV9	TRBJ2-1	CASSVDPGTGEQFF	TGTGCCAGCAGCGTAGATCCTGGGACCGGAGAGCAGTTCTTC
TRBD2	-	TRBV10-3	TRBJ2-5	CAISLGLAGGYQETQYF	TGTGCCATCAGCCTGGGACTTGCGGGGGGTTACCAAGAGACCCAGTACTTC
-	-	TRBV2	TRBJ2-7	CASSEFGGRNEQYF	TGTGCCAGCAGTGAATTTGGGGGGCGCAACGAGCAGTACTTC
-	-	TRBV4-3	TRBJ1-4	CASSPTLARSNEKLFF	TGCGCCAGCAGCCCCACATTGGCCCGATCTAATGAAAAACTGTTTTTT
-	-	TRBV19	TRBJ1-2	CASSIGFLGGGYTF	TGTGCCAGTAGTATAGGATTTTTAGGTGGTGGCTACACCTTC
TRBD1	-	TRBV28	TRBJ2-7	CASSLTDRGLNEQYF	TGTGCCAGCAGTTTAACGGACAGGGGGCTTAATGAGCAGTACTTC
-	-	TRBV7-6	TRBJ2-3	CASSPGLPHTQYF	TGTGCCAGCAGCCCCGGACTGCCCCATACGCAGTATTTT
TRBD1	-	TRBV30	TRBJ1-6	CAWSVATGRNSPLHF	TGTGCCTGGAGTGTCGCGACAGGGAGGAATTCACCCCTCCACTTT
-	-	TRBV2	TRBJ1-2	CASSAGPEGNGYTF	TGTGCCAGCAGTGCCGGGCCAGAGGGGAATGGCTACACCTTC
TRBD1	-	TRBV5-1	TRBJ2-5	CASSRGRQETQYF	TGCGCCAGCAGTAGGGGGCGGCAAGAGACCCAGTACTTC
-	-	TRBV27	TRBJ2-2	CASSLFSAGELFF	TGTGCCAGCAGTTTATTCTCGGCCGGGGAGCTGTTTTTT
-	once	TRBV11-1	TRBJ2-6	CASSVGRFFSGANVLTF	TGTGCCAGCAGCGTGGGACGGTTTTTCTCTGGGGCCAACGTCCTGACTTTC
-	-	TRBV7-3	TRBJ2-2	CASSLGGPRAGELFF	TGTGCCAGCAGCCTCGGGGGCCCGAGGGCCGGGGAGCTGTTTTTT
-	-	TRBV10-3	TRBJ2-6	CAISEGGASGANVLTF	TGTGCCATCAGTGAGGGAGGGGCCTCTGGGGCCAACGTCCTGACTTTC
-	-	TRBV5-1	TRBJ1-2	CASSSPAVPGGYTF	TGCGCCAGCTCCTCCCCCGCAGTTCCAGGTGGCTACACCTTC
TRBD1	-	TRBV19	TRBJ1-4	CASSLTGGNEKLFF	TGTGCCAGTAGTCTAACAGGGGGCAATGAAAAACTGTTTTTT
-	-	TRBV30	TRBJ2-2	CAWCPTDGELFF	TGTGCCTGGTGCCCTACGGACGGGGAGCTGTTTTTT
TRBD2	few	TRBV25-1	TRBJ2-2	CASSEGSGGRLGELFF	TGTGCCAGCAGTGAAGGGAGCGGGGGGCGACTCGGGGAGCTGTTTTTT
TRBD1	-	TRBV9	TRBJ1-3	CASSLSTGAGNTIYF	TGTGCCAGCAGCCTATCAACAGGGGCTGGAAACACCATATATTTT
-	-	TRBV12-1	TRBJ1-5	CASSFVPLGRADQPQHF	TGTGCCAGCAGCTTTGTACCGTTGGGGCGGGCAGATCAGCCCCAGCATTTT
-	-	TRBV29-1	TRBJ2-3	CSVKRNTQYF	TGCAGCGTTAAACGGAATACGCAGTATTTT
TRBD1	-	TRBV6-5	TRBJ2-7	CASRNRGTYEQYF	TGTGCCAGCAGGAACAGGGGTACCTACGAGCAGTACTTC
-	-	TRBV6-1	TRBJ1-2	CASKVGQKDGYTF	TGTGCCAGCAAAGTCGGACAGAAGGATGGCTACACCTTC
-	-	TRBV7-3	TRBJ1-1	CASSLGQNTEAFF	TGTGCCAGCAGCTTAGGGCAGAACACTGAAGCTTTCTTT
-	few	TRBV6-1	TRBJ1-3	CASTARRSGNTIYF	TGTGCCAGCACCGCCAGGCGTTCTGGAAACACCATATATTTT
-	-	TRBV5-1	TRBJ2-1	CASSSTELYNEQFF	TGCGCCAGCAGCTCGACAGAACTCTACAATGAGCAGTTCTTC
TRBD2	-	TRBV9	TRBJ2-2	CASSAQLAGETGELFF	TGTGCCAGCAGCGCCCAACTAGCGGGAGAGACCGGGGAGCTGTTTTTT
-	-	TRBV7-3	TRBJ1-1	CASSSQGNTEAFF	TGTGCCAGCAGCTCTCAGGGGAACACTGAAGCTTTCTTT
-	-	TRBV4-1	TRBJ2-1	CASSHQDTQGYNEQFF	TGCGCCAGCAGCCACCAGGACACACAGGGATACAATGAGCAGTTCTTC
-	-	TRBV30	TRBJ1-1	CAYEQARRGTEAFF	TGTGCCTACGAACAGGCAAGAAGGGGCACTGAAGCTTTCTTT
TRBD1	-	TRBV7-2	TRBJ2-7	CASSLATGTYEQYF	TGTGCCAGCAGCTTAGCGACAGGGACCTACGAGCAGTACTTC
-	-	TRBV18	TRBJ2-4	CASCRTGKNIQYF	TGTGCCAGCTGTAGGACGGGAAAAAACATTCAGTACTTC
-	-	TRBV7-9	TRBJ2-2	CASSAAGPDTGELFF	TGTGCCAGCAGCGCGGCGGGACCGGACACCGGGGAGCTGTTTTTT
TRBD1	-	TRBV9	TRBJ2-7	CASSGGQDYEQYF	TGTGCCAGCAGCGGGGGACAGGACTACGAGCAGTACTTC
TRBD1	-	TRBV7-9	TRBJ2-3	CASSRPGTGSGTDTQYF	TGTGCCAGCAGCCGCCCTGGGACAGGTTCCGGCACAGATACGCAGTATTTT
TRBD1	-	TRBV18	TRBJ2-3	CASSPDRGDTQYF	TGTGCCAGCTCCCCCGACAGGGGAGATACGCAGTATTTT
TRBD1	-	TRBV5-1	TRBJ2-1	CASSEGTGDYNEQFF	TGCGCCAGCAGCGAGGGGACAGGGGACTACAATGAGCAGTTCTTC
-	-	TRBV21-1	TRBJ1-2	CASSKFRTGCGYTF	TGTGCCAGCAGCAAATTTAGGACAGGGTGCGGCTACACCTTC
TRBD2	few	TRBV6-1	TRBJ2-1	CASSEGIAGGNEQFF	TGTGCCAGCAGTGAGGGAATAGCGGGAGGGAATGAGCAGTTCTTC
-	-	TRBV7-9	TRBJ1-4	CASSPSGLTNEKLFF	TGTGCCAGCAGCCCCTCAGGGCTTACTAATGAAAAACTGTTTTTT
-	-	TRBV28	TRBJ2-4	CASMGRLAKNIQYF	TGTGCCAGCATGGGGAGACTAGCCAAAAACATTCAGTACTTC
TRBD1	-	TRBV5-1	TRBJ1-4	CASSLEGQGYEKLFF	TGCGCCAGCAGCTTGGAGGGACAGGGGTACGAAAAACTGTTTTTT